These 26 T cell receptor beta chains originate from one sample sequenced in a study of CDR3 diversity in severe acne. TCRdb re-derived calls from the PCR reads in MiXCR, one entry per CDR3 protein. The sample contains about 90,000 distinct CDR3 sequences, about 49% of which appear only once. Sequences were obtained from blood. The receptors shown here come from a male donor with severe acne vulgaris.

The CDR3 spells CASGGQGSGELFF. For the CDR3, the DNA is TGTGCCAGTGGTGGACAGGGAAGCGGGGAGCTGTTTTTT. The chain carries TRBV19 and TRBJ2-2, with 8 nucleotides matching TRBD1. The CDR3 has 13 amino acids. Germline V lookup: CDR1 LNHDA, CDR2 SQIVND (reference sequence). Trimming took 8 bases from V and 7 from J; bases not matched to a gene: 6.

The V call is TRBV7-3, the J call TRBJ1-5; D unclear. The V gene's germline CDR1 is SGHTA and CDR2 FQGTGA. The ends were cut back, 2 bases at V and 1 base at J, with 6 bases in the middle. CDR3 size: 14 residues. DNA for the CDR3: TGTGCCAGCAGCTTAGGGCGGAGCAATCAGCCCCAGCATTTT. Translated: CASSLGRSNQPQHF.

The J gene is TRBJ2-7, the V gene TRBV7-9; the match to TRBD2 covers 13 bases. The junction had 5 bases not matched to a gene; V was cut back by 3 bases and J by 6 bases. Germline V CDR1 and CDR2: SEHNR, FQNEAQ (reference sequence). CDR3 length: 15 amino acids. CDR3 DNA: TGTGCCAGCAGCTTCCGACTAGCGGGAGGATTCGAGCAGTACTTC. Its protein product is CASSFRLAGGFEQYF. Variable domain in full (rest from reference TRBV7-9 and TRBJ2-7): DTGVSQNPRHKITKRGQNVTFRCDPISEHNRLYWYRQTLGQGPEFLTYFQNEAQLEKSRLLSDRFSAERPKGSFSTLEIQRTEQGDSAMYLCASSFRLAGGFEQYFGPGTRLTVT.

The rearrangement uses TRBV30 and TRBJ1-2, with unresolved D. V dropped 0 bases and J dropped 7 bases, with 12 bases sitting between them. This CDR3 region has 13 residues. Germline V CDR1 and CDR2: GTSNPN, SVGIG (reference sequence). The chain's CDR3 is CAWSVPNSGGYTF. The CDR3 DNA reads TGTGCCTGGAGTGTACCGAACTCCGGTGGCTACACCTTC.

CDR3 in DNA: TGTGCCAGCAGGATGGACGGCTACGAGCAGTACTTC. Translating gives CASRMDGYEQYF. The chain carries TRBV6-1 and TRBJ2-7; no definite D call. CDR3 length: 12 amino acids. Germline CDR1 reads MNHNS; CDR2 reads SASEGT. The ends were cut back, 6 bases at V and 3 bases at J, with 9 bases in the middle.

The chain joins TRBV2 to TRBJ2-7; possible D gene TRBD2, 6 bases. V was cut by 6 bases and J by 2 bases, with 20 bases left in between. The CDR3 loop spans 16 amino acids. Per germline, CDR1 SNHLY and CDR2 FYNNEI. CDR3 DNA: TGTGCCAGCAGCAAACTGACCGGGACTCGGACCTACGAGCAGTACTTC. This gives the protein CASSKLTGTRTYEQYF.

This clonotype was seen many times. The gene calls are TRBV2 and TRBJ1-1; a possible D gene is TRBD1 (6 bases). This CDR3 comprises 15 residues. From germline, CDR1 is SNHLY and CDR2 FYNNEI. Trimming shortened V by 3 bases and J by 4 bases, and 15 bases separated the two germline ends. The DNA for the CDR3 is TGTGCCAGCAGTGACCGGGGGGCAAAGGGCACTGAAGCTTTCTTT. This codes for CASSDRGAKGTEAFF.

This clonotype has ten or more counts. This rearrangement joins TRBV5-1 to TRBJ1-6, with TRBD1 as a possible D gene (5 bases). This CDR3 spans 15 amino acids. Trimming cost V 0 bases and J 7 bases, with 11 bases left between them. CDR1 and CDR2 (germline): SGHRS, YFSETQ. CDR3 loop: CASSLVPGSNSPLHF. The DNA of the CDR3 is TGCGCCAGCAGCTTGGTTCCAGGGTCGAATTCACCCCTCCACTTT.

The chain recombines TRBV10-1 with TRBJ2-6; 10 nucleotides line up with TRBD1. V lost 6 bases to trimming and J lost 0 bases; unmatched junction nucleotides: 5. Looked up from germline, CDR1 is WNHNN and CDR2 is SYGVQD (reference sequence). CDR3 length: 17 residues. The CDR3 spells CASSSGTGVSGANVLTF. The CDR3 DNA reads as TGCGCCAGCAGCTCCGGGACAGGGGTCTCTGGGGCCAACGTCCTGACTTTC.

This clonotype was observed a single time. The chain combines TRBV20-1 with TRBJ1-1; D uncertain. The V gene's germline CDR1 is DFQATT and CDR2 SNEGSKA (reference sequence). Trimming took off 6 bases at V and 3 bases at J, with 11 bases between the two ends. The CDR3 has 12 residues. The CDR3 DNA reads TGCAGTGCCGCCTGGAGGGACACTGAAGCTTTCTTT. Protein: CSAAWRDTEAFF.

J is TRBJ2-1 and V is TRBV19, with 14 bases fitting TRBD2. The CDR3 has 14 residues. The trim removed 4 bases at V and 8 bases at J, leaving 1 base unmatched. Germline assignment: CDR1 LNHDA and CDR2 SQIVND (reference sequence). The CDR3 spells CASSKTSGRDEQFF. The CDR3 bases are TGTGCCAGTAGTAAGACTAGCGGGAGGGATGAGCAGTTCTTC. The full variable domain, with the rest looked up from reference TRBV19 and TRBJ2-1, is DGGITQSPKYLFRKEGQNVTLSCEQNLNHDAMYWYRQDPGQGLRLIYYSQIVNDFQKGDIAEGYSVSREKKESFPLTVTSAQKNPTAFYLCASSKTSGRDEQFFGPGTRLTVL.

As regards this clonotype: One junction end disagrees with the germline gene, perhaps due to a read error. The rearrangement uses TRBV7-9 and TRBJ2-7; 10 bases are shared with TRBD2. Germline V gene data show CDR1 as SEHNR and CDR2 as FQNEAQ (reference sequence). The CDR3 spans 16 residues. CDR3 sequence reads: CASSQDSSLAGDEQYF. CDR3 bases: TGCGCCAGCAGCCAAGACTCCTCTCTAGCGGGAGATGAGCAGTACTTC.

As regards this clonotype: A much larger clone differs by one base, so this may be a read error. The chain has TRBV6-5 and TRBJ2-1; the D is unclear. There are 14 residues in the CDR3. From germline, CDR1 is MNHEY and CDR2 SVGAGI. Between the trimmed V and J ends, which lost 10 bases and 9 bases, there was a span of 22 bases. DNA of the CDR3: TGTGCCACCTCCTCTTGGAACGGGTTAAGTGAGCAGTTCTTC. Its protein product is CATSSWNGLSEQFF.

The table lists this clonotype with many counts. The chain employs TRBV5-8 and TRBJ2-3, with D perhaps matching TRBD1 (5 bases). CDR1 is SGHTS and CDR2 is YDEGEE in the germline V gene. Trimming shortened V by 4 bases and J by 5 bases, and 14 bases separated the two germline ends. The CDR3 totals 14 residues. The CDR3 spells CASSPTAGLDTQYF. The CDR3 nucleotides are TGTGCCAGCAGCCCCACGGCAGGGTTAGATACGCAGTATTTT.

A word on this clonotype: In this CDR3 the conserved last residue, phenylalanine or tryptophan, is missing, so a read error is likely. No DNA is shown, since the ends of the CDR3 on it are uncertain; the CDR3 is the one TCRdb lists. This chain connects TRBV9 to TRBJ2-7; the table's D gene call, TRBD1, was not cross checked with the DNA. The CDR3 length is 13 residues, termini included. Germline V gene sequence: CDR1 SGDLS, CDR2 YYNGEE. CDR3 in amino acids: CASSPRVGGEQCL.

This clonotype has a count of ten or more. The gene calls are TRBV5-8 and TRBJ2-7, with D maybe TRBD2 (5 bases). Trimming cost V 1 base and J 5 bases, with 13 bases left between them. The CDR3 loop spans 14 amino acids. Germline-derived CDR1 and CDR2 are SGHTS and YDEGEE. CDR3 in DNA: TGTGCCAGCAGCTTGAAACTAGAATCTAACGAGCAGTACTTC. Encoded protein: CASSLKLESNEQYF.

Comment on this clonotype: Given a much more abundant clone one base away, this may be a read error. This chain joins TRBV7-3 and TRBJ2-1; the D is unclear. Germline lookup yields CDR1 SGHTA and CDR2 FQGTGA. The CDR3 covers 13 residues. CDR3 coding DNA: TGTGCCAGCGGCTTAAGACACTCAAATCAGCAGTTCTTC. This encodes CASGLRHSNQQFF.

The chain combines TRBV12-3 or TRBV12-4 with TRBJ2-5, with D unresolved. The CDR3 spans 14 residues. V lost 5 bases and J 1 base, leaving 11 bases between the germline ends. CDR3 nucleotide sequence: TGTGCCAGCAGTCCAACACACAGCCAAGAGACCCAGTACTTC. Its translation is CASSPTHSQETQYF.

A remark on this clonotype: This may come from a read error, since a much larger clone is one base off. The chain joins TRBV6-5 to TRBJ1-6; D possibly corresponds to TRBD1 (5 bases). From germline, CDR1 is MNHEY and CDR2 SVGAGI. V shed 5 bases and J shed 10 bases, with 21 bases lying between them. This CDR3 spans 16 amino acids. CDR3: CASSATGDLAGSPLHF. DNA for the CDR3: TGTGCCAGCAGTGCCACAGGAGACCTAGCAGGGTCACCCCTCCACTTT.

The CDR3 is CASTADSYEQYF. CDR3 coding DNA: TGTGCCAGTACAGCGGACTCTTACGAGCAGTACTTC. The chain links TRBV6-1 to TRBJ2-7; a possible D gene is TRBD2 (5 bases). Trimming removed 9 bases from V and 4 bases from J, with 13 bases in between. CDR3 length: 12 residues. CDR1 is MNHNS, CDR2 SASEGT, per germline.

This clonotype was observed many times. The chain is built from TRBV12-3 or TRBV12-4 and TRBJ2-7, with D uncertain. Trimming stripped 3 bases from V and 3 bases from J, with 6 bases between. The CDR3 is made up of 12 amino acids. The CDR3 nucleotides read TGTGCCAGCAGTTTGCGGAACTACGAGCAGTACTTC. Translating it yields CASSLRNYEQYF.

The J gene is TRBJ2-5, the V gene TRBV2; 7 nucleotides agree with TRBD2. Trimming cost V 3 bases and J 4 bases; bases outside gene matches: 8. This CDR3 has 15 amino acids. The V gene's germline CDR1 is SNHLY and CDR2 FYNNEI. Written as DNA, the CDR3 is TGTGCCAGCAGTGAGCTAGCGGTAGGAATAGAGACCCAGTACTTC. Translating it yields CASSELAVGIETQYF.

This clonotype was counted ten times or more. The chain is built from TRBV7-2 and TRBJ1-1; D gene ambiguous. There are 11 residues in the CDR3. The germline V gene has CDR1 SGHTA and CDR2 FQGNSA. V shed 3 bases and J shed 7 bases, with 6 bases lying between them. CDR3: CASSFYGEAFF. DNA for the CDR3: TGTGCCAGCAGCTTTTACGGTGAAGCTTTCTTT. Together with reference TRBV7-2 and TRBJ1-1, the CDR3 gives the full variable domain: GAGVSQSPSNKVTEKGKDVELRCDPISGHTALYWYRQSLGQGLEFLIYFQGNSAPDKSGLPSDRFSAERTGGSVSTLTIQRTQQEDSAVYLCASSFYGEAFFGQGTRLTVV.

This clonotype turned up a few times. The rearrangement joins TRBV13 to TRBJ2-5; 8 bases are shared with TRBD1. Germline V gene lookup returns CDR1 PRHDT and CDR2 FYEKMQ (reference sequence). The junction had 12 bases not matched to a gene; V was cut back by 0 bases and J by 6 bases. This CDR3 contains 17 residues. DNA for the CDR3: TGTGCCAGCAGCTTAGGCCCCGCAGGGGGCGGCGTACAGACCCAGTACTTC. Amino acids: CASSLGPAGGGVQTQYF.

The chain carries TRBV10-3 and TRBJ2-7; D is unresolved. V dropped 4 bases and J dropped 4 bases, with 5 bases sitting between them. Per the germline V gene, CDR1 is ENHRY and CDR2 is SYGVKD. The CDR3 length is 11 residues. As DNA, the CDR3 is TGTGCCATCAGTGCCCAGTACGAGCAGTACTTC. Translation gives CAISAQYEQYF.

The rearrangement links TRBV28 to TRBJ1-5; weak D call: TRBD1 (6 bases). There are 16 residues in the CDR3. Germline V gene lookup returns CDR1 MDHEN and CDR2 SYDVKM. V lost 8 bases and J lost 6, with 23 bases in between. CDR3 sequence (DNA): TGTGCCAGCCACTCCGGTGGTTGGGGGGCGAGTCAGCCCCAGCATTTT. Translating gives CASHSGGWGASQPQHF.